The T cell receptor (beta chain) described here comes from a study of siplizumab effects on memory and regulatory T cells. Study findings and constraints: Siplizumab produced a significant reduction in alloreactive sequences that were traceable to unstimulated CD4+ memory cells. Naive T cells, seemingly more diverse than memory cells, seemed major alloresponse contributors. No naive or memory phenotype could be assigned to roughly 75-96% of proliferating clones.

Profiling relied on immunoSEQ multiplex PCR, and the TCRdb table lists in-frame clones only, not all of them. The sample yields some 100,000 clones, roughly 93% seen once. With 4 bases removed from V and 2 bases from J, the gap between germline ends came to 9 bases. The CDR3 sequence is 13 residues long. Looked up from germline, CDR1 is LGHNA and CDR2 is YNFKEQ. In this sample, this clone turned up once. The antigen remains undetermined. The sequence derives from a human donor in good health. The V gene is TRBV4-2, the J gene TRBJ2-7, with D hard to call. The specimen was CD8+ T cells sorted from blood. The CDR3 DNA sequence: TGTGCCAGCAGCCCCCGACCCCCCTACGAGCAGTACTTC. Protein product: CASSPRPPYEQYF.